A selection of T cell receptor beta chains follows, all from one sample in a study of shared clonotypes between healthy human individuals. TCRdb's copy holds only in-frame clones and misses some; the assay was immunoSEQ multiplex PCR. The data show some 790,000 clones, approximately 72% seen once. What was sequenced was memory CD4+ T cells sorted from blood. The receptors shown here come from a woman aged 25 to 45 in good health. The CDR3 runs from the conserved cysteine through the conserved F or W. The D gene is left open where the match is weak. The size of a clone is reported for some rows only, either as once, few or many, or as a class for expanded clones.

clone size,J gene,V gene,D gene,CDR3 protein,CDR3 DNA
NA,TRBJ2-1,TRBV4-1,NA,CASSAWGRDNEQFF,TGCGCCAGCAGCGCATGGGGGCGGGACAATGAGCAGTTCTTC
once,TRBJ1-1,TRBV14,NA,CASSPGVVTEAFF,TGTGCCAGCAGTCCAGGGGTCGTGACTGAAGCTTTCTTT
NA,TRBJ2-7,TRBV5-5,NA,CASRWDWGTYEQYF,TGTGCCAGCAGATGGGACTGGGGAACCTACGAGCAGTACTTC
NA,TRBJ1-2,TRBV5-5,TRBD1,CASSSTRDRSNYGYTF,TGTGCCAGCAGCTCCACCCGGGACAGGTCTAACTATGGCTACACCTTC
NA,TRBJ1-5,TRBV7-9,NA,CASSLDPSQPQHF,TGTGCCAGCAGCTTAGACCCTAGTCAGCCCCAGCATTTT
NA,TRBJ1-5,TRBV28,NA,CASSWTRNQPQHF,TGTGCCAGCAGTTGGACACGCAATCAGCCCCAGCATTTT
once,TRBJ2-7,TRBV11-2,NA,CASSSKGARGGYEQYF,TGTGCCAGCAGCTCAAAGGGTGCCAGGGGGGGATACGAGCAGTACTTC
NA,TRBJ1-2,TRBV5-1,TRBD1,CASSFDGQGNYGYTF,TGCGCCAGCAGTTTTGACGGACAGGGCAACTATGGCTACACCTTC
once,TRBJ2-3,TRBV7-9,NA,CASSKWASGRQDTQYF,TGTGCCAGCAGTAAGTGGGCCAGCGGGCGTCAAGATACGCAGTATTTT
few,TRBJ1-4,TRBV28,TRBD1,CASSWGQYEKLFF,TGTGCCAGCAGTTGGGGACAGTATGAAAAACTGTTTTTT
NA,TRBJ1-3,TRBV28,TRBD1,CASRYQGQGGRNTIYF,TGTGCCAGCAGGTATCAGGGACAGGGAGGACGAAACACCATATATTTT
once,TRBJ2-1,TRBV19,TRBD2,CASMKLAGDNEQFF,TGTGCCAGTATGAAGTTAGCGGGGGACAATGAGCAGTTCTTC
NA,TRBJ1-3,TRBV28,NA,CASKTPGNTIYF,TGTGCCAGTAAAACTCCTGGAAACACCATATATTTT
NA,TRBJ1-5,TRBV25-1,TRBD1,CASSRTGTNQPQHF,TGTGCCAGCAGCAGGACAGGTACGAATCAGCCCCAGCATTTT
NA,TRBJ2-1,TRBV2,NA,CASSEALLRVVNNEQFF,TGTGCCAGCAGTGAAGCGCTTCTGCGGGTAGTCAACAATGAGCAGTTCTTC
few,TRBJ2-7,TRBV29-1,TRBD1,CSVEDPRTGGYEQYF,TGCAGCGTTGAAGATCCGAGGACAGGGGGTTACGAGCAGTACTTC
NA,TRBJ2-7,TRBV5-4,NA,CASSLSGRGGSYEQYF,TGTGCCAGCAGCCTGTCGGGACGAGGAGGGTCGTACGAGCAGTACTTC